This TCR beta chain was retrieved from a study of blood T cell repertoires in COVID-19 (dated by TCRdb to the early 2020s). Background on the whole study: Samples from collaborators originated in the United States, Italy and Spain and spanned both the acute and convalescent phases of COVID-19. The material from the prospective study consisted of cDNA or gDNA derived from T cells, B-cell-depleted T cells, or PBMCs. Deeply sampled blood TCRbeta repertoires from subjects exposed to, actively infected with, or recovered from COVID-19 were included in the dataset. The repertoires were released in a freely available public database intended as a resource for research on the immune response to SARS-CoV-2. The samples were drawn from two sources: the first 160 participants of the ongoing ImmuneRACE study, and 1,200 or so subjects contributed by 6 global collaborators. The sample metadata nearly always contained a de-identified subject ID, COVID-19 status, age in years and sex. Where HLA class I and class II types were available, the types were taken from metadata supplied by the sample provider, not from assay-based typing. Results the study describes overall, beyond this receptor: The quantity of clinical and demographic metadata differed by source and by participant and was supplied without curation.

The immunoSEQ Assay, a bias-controlled multiplex PCR, was used to amplify TCRbeta CDR3 regions from genomic DNA. For the original study's pipeline: Nucleated cell counts per sample were estimated from amplification of reference gene primers within the assay. To quantify the absolute abundance of each unique TCRbeta CDR3 rearrangement, sequence reads were collapsed and filtered. Productive Simpson clonality was computed per sample as the square root of Simpson's diversity index over productive rearrangements. In TCRdb, the immuneACCESS table is reduced to in-frame sequences with V and J assigned. These tables do not hold every clone; where another copy was compared, an unresolved V gene accounts for under half, and the others remain unexplained. V and J calls and clone size are those listed in that table; D and trimming were worked out from the DNA. The sample table contains more than 200,000 clones; only one count was recorded for approximately 91% of them. The ten largest clones add up to 0.7% of the sample.

CDR1 and CDR2 are read off the germline V gene as MNHGY and SVAAGI. The CDR3 has 18 amino acids, counting the end cysteine and phenylalanine. Only CDR3 DNA is held: 54 bases, read in frame from base 1. Trimming takes 0 bases off V and 2 bases off J; junction bases not matched to a gene: 13. The collaborating institutions used their own protocols to collect whole blood in K2EDTA tubes. For TCRbeta analysis, collaborator samples were shipped as frozen whole blood, as isolated PBMCs, or as DNA extracted from either sample type. Note on this clone: What antigen it recognizes has not been identified. Base quality data are lacking; no much larger clone is found one base away.

The sequencing input was peripheral blood. The chain uses TRBV6-9 and TRBJ2-7; 7 bases in between match TRBD1. The receptor comes from a human donor in a cohort sampled during active COVID-19. The CDR3 region has the sequence CASSYSKRGQGNTYEQYF. The DNA reads as follows: TGTGCCAGCAGTTATTCCAAGAGGGGGCAGGGGAACACCTACGAGCAGTACTTC.